Below are 19 T cell receptor beta chains sequenced from a single sample in a study of OX40 agonist ivuxolimab in advanced cancers. Sequencing used immunoSEQ multiplex PCR; TCRdb keeps in-frame clones, though not all of them. The repertoire holds more than 65,000 clones, with 84% as singletons. Specimen: CD4+ or CD8+ T cells sorted from blood, collected in a trial of the OX40 agonist ivuxolimab. Receptors originate from an adult with an advanced solid tumor such as melanoma, head and neck, liver or kidney cancer.

V is TRBV27 and J is TRBJ1-2, with TRBD1 matching 12 bases. The CDR3 has 17 residues. Looked up from germline, CDR1 is MNHEY and CDR2 is SMNVEV (reference sequence). With 6 bases clipped from V and 3 bases from J, the junction kept 11 bases outside the gene matches. CDR3 residues: CASSFGTGGLTHYGYTF. In DNA form, the CDR3 reads TGTGCCAGCAGCTTCGGGACAGGGGGCCTCACCCACTATGGCTACACCTTC.

This clone was seen just once. A read error may be the cause here, since a much bigger clone is one base away. This CDR3 is CASSQDLTAGAHIQYF. CDR3 DNA: TGTGCCAGCAGCCAAGATTTGACAGCGGGGGCCCACATCCAGTACTTC. The chain employs TRBV7-9 and TRBJ2-4; 8 bases are shared with TRBD2. Per the germline V gene, CDR1 is SEHNR and CDR2 is FQNEAQ (reference sequence). CDR3 length: 16 amino acids.

The chain joins TRBV4-2 to TRBJ2-7, with 10 positions matching TRBD1. Germline CDR1 reads LGHNA; CDR2 reads YNFKEQ. The V gene end was trimmed by 5 bases and the J gene end by 5 bases; junction bases not matched to a gene: 6. The CDR3 runs to 14 residues. The CDR3 nucleotides read TGTGCCAGCAGCTTGGGACAGGGGATCCACGAGCAGTACTTC. It codes for CASSLGQGIHEQYF.

The V and J genes are TRBV27 and TRBJ2-5; 8 bases agree with TRBD2. V dropped 6 bases and J dropped 3; count of bases not matched to a gene: 12. The CDR3 covers 16 residues. Germline CDR1 is MNHEY and CDR2 is SMNVEV (reference sequence). This CDR3 is CASSRRSTSVKETQYF. CDR3 in DNA: TGTGCCAGCAGCCGCCGGTCGACTAGCGTTAAAGAGACCCAGTACTTC.

The chain is built from TRBV7-2 and TRBJ2-3; TRBD2 agrees at 9 bases. CDR3 length: 17 residues. Germline V lookup: CDR1 SGHTA, CDR2 FQGNSA. The junction had 7 bases not matched to a gene; V was cut back by 1 base and J by 2 bases. CDR3: CASSLDVLAGYTDTQYF. In DNA, the CDR3 is TGTGCCAGCAGCTTAGATGTCCTAGCGGGGTACACAGATACGCAGTATTTT.

This clone has ten or more counts. The rearrangement joins TRBV7-9 to TRBJ2-7; TRBD1 matches at 8 bases. The CDR3 is 16 amino acids. V was pared by 1 base and J by 0 bases, with 5 bases of the junction left unmatched. Per the germline V gene, CDR1 is SEHNR and CDR2 is FQNEAQ (reference sequence). CDR3 nucleotides: TGTGCCAGCAGCTTAGAGCCAGGGGGCATCTCCTACGAGCAGTACTTC. This sequence encodes CASSLEPGGISYEQYF.

The genes are TRBV2 and TRBJ2-6; tentatively, D is TRBD1 (6 bases). Trimming cost V 9 bases and J 4 bases, with 19 bases left between them. The V gene's germline CDR1 is SNHLY and CDR2 FYNNEI. The CDR3 is 16 amino acids. In DNA, the CDR3 is TGTGCCAGGTCCCAACGAGGGGGATCAGGGGCCAACGTCCTGACTTTC. Encoded protein: CARSQRGGSGANVLTF.

V gene TRBV5-4 combines with J gene TRBJ2-7; 11 bases are a match to TRBD2. This CDR3 has 14 amino acids. The V and J ends lost 2 bases and 7 bases, in that order; junction bases with no gene match: 5. Germline V gives CDR1 SGHNT, CDR2 YYREEE (reference sequence). In DNA, the CDR3 is TGTGCCAGCAGCTTTAGCGGGAGGGCCGGAGAGCAGTACTTC. This translates into CASSFSGRAGEQYF.

V usage is TRBV14 and J usage is TRBJ2-2; 9 bases match TRBD2. J lost 2 bases, V lost 4 bases, and 5 bases had no gene match. This CDR3 spans 16 amino acids. CDR1 and CDR2 (germline): SGHDN, FVKESK. CDR3 sequence (DNA): TGTGCCAGCAGCCTAGGACTAGCGCGAAACACCGGGGAGCTGTTTTTT. Its protein is CASSLGLARNTGELFF.

The chain uses TRBV18 and TRBJ2-1; TRBD1 or TRBD2 may be the D gene (5 bases each). CDR1 is KGHSH and CDR2 is LQKENI in the germline V gene. CDR3 length equals 16 residues. The V end lost 0 bases, the J end lost 2 bases, and 11 bases lay between the germline ends. The CDR3 loop is CASSPPGDGAYNEQFF. The DNA of the CDR3 is TGTGCCAGCTCACCACCGGGGGACGGAGCCTACAATGAGCAGTTCTTC. Full variable domain (rest looked up from reference TRBV18 and TRBJ2-1): NAGVMQNPRHLVRRRGQEARLRCSPMKGHSHVYWYRQLPEEGLKFMVYLQKENIIDESGMPKERFSAEFPKEGPSILRIQQVVRGDSAAYFCASSPPGDGAYNEQFFGPGTRLTVL.

The chain is built from TRBV11-2 and TRBJ2-3; D assignment may be TRBD1 or TRBD2 (5 bases each). Germline V CDR1 and CDR2: SGHAT, FQNNGV. The V gene lost 4 bases and the J gene lost 2 bases, with 13 bases spanning the gap. This CDR3 comprises 15 residues. The CDR3 sequence: CASSSPGATTDTQYF. Here the CDR3 DNA reads TGTGCCAGCAGCTCGCCCGGGGCTACCACAGATACGCAGTATTTT.

The chain employs TRBV30 and TRBJ2-6; TRBD1 aligns across 8 bases. The CDR3 is 15 amino acids. The germline V gene has CDR1 GTSNPN and CDR2 SVGIG (reference sequence). J was trimmed by 3 bases and V by 4 bases; bases with no gene match: 5. The CDR3 nucleotides read TGTGCCTGGAATCAGGGGGCTTTTGGGGCCAACGTCCTGACTTTC. Its translation: CAWNQGAFGANVLTF.

The chain employs TRBV19 and TRBJ2-5; D is undetermined. The J call may be in error: the DNA end matches TRBJ2-7 better. CDR3 size: 13 residues. Germline V lookup: CDR1 LNHDA, CDR2 SQIVND (reference sequence). In DNA form, the CDR3 reads TGTGCCAGTAGTATAAATAGGGAAGGCGAGCAGTACTTC. It specifies CASSINREGEQYF.

This clone was counted a few times. A far larger clone is one nucleotide away, so this likely arose from a read error. The same CDR3 also results from other DNA sequences found in this sample. This rearrangement joins TRBV2 to TRBJ2-7, with unresolved D. Between the trimmed V and J ends, which lost 3 bases and 4 bases, there was a span of 7 bases. Germline CDR1 is SNHLY and CDR2 is FYNNEI. This CDR3 region has 12 residues. The CDR3 DNA reads TGTGCCAGCAGTGAGGCCGTATACGAGCAGTACTTC. Its translation is CASSEAVYEQYF.

The rearrangement uses TRBV7-2 and TRBJ2-7, with TRBD1 matching over 7 bases. V lost 5 bases and J lost 3; bases outside the gene matches: 7. The germline gives CDR1 SGHTA, CDR2 FQGNSA. This CDR3 spans 14 amino acids. CDR3: CASSPGTAVYEQYF. The CDR3 nucleotides are TGTGCCAGCAGCCCCGGGACAGCAGTCTACGAGCAGTACTTC.

This chain uses TRBV7-9 with TRBJ2-5, with D tentatively TRBD2 (7 bases). Per the germline V gene, CDR1 is SEHNR and CDR2 is FQNEAQ (reference sequence). The V end was cut by 5 bases, the J end by 5 bases, with 15 bases between. The CDR3 runs 14 residues. The CDR3 bases are TGTGCCAGCAGCGTTCCGGGGGGCATGGAGACCCAGTACTTC. Protein: CASSVPGGMETQYF.

The chain carries TRBV18 and TRBJ2-1; 10 bases line up with TRBD1. The germline V gene has CDR1 KGHSH and CDR2 LQKENI. There are 16 residues in the CDR3. The J segment lost 8 bases and the V segment lost 3 bases, leaving 10 bases of the junction unmatched. For the CDR3, the DNA is TGTGCCAGCTCACCTGTCACCGGGACAGGGGTGGATGAGCAGTTCTTC. Residues: CASSPVTGTGVDEQFF.

On this clone itself: The same CDR3 arises from other DNA sequences in this sample as well. The genes are TRBV5-1 and TRBJ2-2; D is uncertain. The CDR3 is 14 residues long. Deletions cut 4 bases from V and 2 bases from J, with 9 bases between. Germline CDR1 reads SGHRS; CDR2 reads YFSETQ. The CDR3 DNA sequence: TGCGCCAGCAGCCCCCTTCGAAACACCGGGGAGCTGTTTTTT. As protein: CASSPLRNTGELFF.

The CDR3 DNA reads as TGCGCCAGCAGCTTGGCCGTGAGCGGCCACAGCACAGATACGCAGTATTTT. Its protein is CASSLAVSGHSTDTQYF. The chain is built from TRBV5-1 and TRBJ2-3; possibly TRBD2 for D (5 bases). V was pared by 0 bases and J by 0 bases, with 14 bases between. The V gene's germline CDR1 is SGHRS and CDR2 YFSETQ. The CDR3 contains 17 residues. The full variable domain, with the rest looked up from reference TRBV5-1 and TRBJ2-3, is KAGVTQTPRYLIKTRGQQVTLSCSPISGHRSVSWYQQTPGQGLQFLFEYFSETQRNKGNFPGRFSGRQFSNSRSEMNVSTLELGDSALYLCASSLAVSGHSTDTQYFGPGTRLTVL.